This TCR beta chain was observed in a study of T-cell reconstitution after alpha-beta-depleted transplantation in children. Findings of the study overall: Among T cells one year after transplant, newly produced cells accounted for most counts and diversity.

The germline gives CDR1 LNHDA, CDR2 SQIVND (reference sequence). V was clipped by 4 bases and J by 7 bases; unmatched bases: 6. There are 13 residues in the CDR3. In its sample, this clonotype was seen a few times. The antigen remains unidentified. Unique molecular identifiers were incorporated during preparation of the TCRbeta library. One entry per CDR3 protein results from TCRdb running MiXCR on the PCR reads. This sample has approximately 650,000 distinct CDR3 sequences; 13% occur once, and the top ten carry 0.79%. The clonotype comes from a girl aged 2 to 9 with congenital amegakaryocytic thrombocytopenia, due to receive a stem cell transplant. The V call is TRBV19, the J call TRBJ1-2, with 7 bases that match TRBD1. The sample consisted of PBMCs, taken before TCRalphabeta/CD19-depleted stem cell transplant. The CDR3 is CASSTQGFAGYTF. The CDR3 coding sequence is TGTGCCAGTAGTACACAGGGGTTCGCTGGCTACACCTTC.